This T cell receptor beta chain stems from a study of blood T cell repertoires in COVID-19. Repertoires were generated with immunoSEQ multiplex PCR, while TCRdb's copy carries only in-frame clones and drops some. The sample includes hundreds of thousands of clones, about 88% of them seen just once. Germline V gives CDR1 SEHNR, CDR2 FQNEAQ (reference sequence). The CDR3 has 16 amino acids. The J segment lost 2 bases and the V segment lost 5 bases, leaving 9 bases of the junction unmatched. The chain uses TRBV7-9 and TRBJ2-5, with 9 nucleotides matching TRBD2. Material: PBMCs or T cells enriched from blood (not recorded which). The receptor was isolated from a woman between 45 and 60 years old who had recovered from COVID-19. As DNA, the CDR3 is TGTGCCAGCAGCCTCGGACTAGCGCAGCCGCAAGAGACCCAGTACTTC. Amino acids: CASSLGLAQPQETQYF.